Listed below are T cell receptor beta chains from one sample, sequenced in a study of PD-L1 blockade in urothelial cancer. Data came from immunoSEQ multiplex PCR; TCRdb stores just in-frame clones and leaves some out. There are over 45,000 clones in the sample; about 82% occur only once, and under 3% lies in the top ten. This specimen was PBMCs, taken around atezolizumab (anti-PD-L1) treatment. The receptors derive from a man aged 45-65 years with urothelial cancer. Each CDR3 is given with its conserved first and last residue. Each record gives: D gene, clone size, V gene, J gene, CDR3 protein, CDR3 DNA. A D gene is named only where the DNA matches it firmly. Part of the rows lack a size; the others show once, few, many or a class for expanded clones.

TRBD1,NA,TRBV2,TRBJ2-5,CASSEVPTGGGETQYF,TGTGCCAGCAGTGAAGTCCCGACAGGGGGCGGTGAGACCCAGTACTTC
NA,NA,TRBV7-2,TRBJ2-2,CASSRTVLSSTGELFF,TGTGCCAGCAGCCGCACAGTACTTTCATCCACCGGGGAGCTGTTTTTT
NA,NA,TRBV7-2,TRBJ1-1,CASSLDVGSTEAFF,TGTGCCAGCAGCTTAGATGTCGGGTCCACTGAAGCTTTCTTT
NA,few,TRBV9,TRBJ2-3,CASSGVGASTDTQYF,TGTGCCAGCAGCGGGGTGGGCGCCAGCACAGATACGCAGTATTTT
NA,NA,TRBV5-6,TRBJ2-7,CASSLYYSGEQYF,TGTGCCAGCAGCTTGTACTATAGCGGCGAGCAGTACTTC
NA,few,TRBV19,TRBJ2-1,CASSIGSWAYNEQFF,TGTGCCAGTAGTATTGGTAGTTGGGCGTACAATGAGCAGTTCTTC
NA,NA,TRBV2,TRBJ2-7,CADRGRGNPYEQYF,TGTGCCGATAGAGGCAGGGGTAACCCCTACGAGCAGTACTTC
TRBD1,few,TRBV28,TRBJ1-5,CASSFGDRFSNQPQHF,TGTGCCAGCAGTTTCGGGGACAGGTTTAGCAATCAGCCCCAGCATTTT
TRBD2,NA,TRBV9,TRBJ2-2,CASGGRANTGELFF,TGTGCCAGCGGCGGGAGGGCGAACACCGGGGAGCTGTTTTTT
TRBD2,NA,TRBV6-1,TRBJ2-1,CASSEVGGSYNEQFF,TGTGCCAGCAGTGAAGTGGGAGGGTCCTACAATGAGCAGTTCTTC
TRBD1,NA,TRBV2,TRBJ1-4,CASRRQGGTIGEKLFF,TGTGCCAGCAGACGACAGGGGGGGACTATCGGTGAAAAACTGTTTTTT
TRBD2,few,TRBV2,TRBJ2-2,CASNRLAGDTGELFF,TGTGCCAGCAACCGACTAGCGGGAGACACCGGGGAGCTGTTTTTT
NA,NA,TRBV9,TRBJ1-6,CASSAGSSPLHF,TGTGCCAGCAGCGCCGGGAGTTCACCCCTCCACTTT
NA,NA,TRBV15,TRBJ2-7,CATSRDSGNYEQYF,TGTGCCACCAGCAGAGATTCAGGGAACTACGAGCAGTACTTC
TRBD1,few,TRBV2,TRBJ1-5,CASSPGQGNQPQHF,TGTGCCAGCAGTCCCGGACAGGGCAATCAGCCCCAGCATTTT
TRBD2,NA,TRBV6-5,TRBJ2-7,CASSYSPSGRDEQYF,TGTGCCAGCAGTTACTCCCCTAGCGGGCGGGACGAGCAGTACTTC
NA,few,TRBV10-1,TRBJ1-1,CASSYGQNTEAFF,TGCGCCAGCAGTTACGGACAGAACACTGAAGCTTTCTTT
NA,NA,TRBV28,TRBJ1-3,CASSLWEGSGNTIYF,TGTGCCAGCAGTTTATGGGAGGGTTCGGGCAACACCATATATTTT
NA,NA,TRBV2,TRBJ2-5,CASSQPTGRRETQYF,TGTGCCAGCAGCCAGCCAACAGGGCGTAGGGAGACCCAGTACTTC
TRBD2,once,TRBV7-2,TRBJ2-7,CASSPTSGSRNEQYF,TGTGCCAGCAGCCCTACTAGCGGGAGTCGGAACGAGCAGTACTTC
NA,NA,TRBV4-1,TRBJ1-2,CASSHVDRGSYTF,TGCGCCAGCAGCCACGTCGACCGGGGTAGCTACACCTTC
TRBD2,NA,TRBV29-1,TRBJ2-3,CSVLTSGKEYF,TGCAGCGTGTTAACTAGCGGGAAGGAGTATTTT
TRBD1,NA,TRBV19,TRBJ1-2,CASSLRDRGYGYTF,TGTGCCAGTAGTCTACGGGACAGGGGATATGGCTACACCTTC
TRBD1,NA,TRBV28,TRBJ2-1,CASGRGSFYNEQFF,TGTGCCAGCGGCAGGGGGAGTTTTTACAATGAGCAGTTCTTC
TRBD1,NA,TRBV9,TRBJ2-5,CASTQSTGASQETQYF,TGTGCCAGCACCCAATCAACAGGGGCATCTCAAGAGACCCAGTACTTC
NA,NA,TRBV21-1,TRBJ1-5,CASSIWRGRGVRQPQHF,TGTGCCAGCAGCATATGGAGGGGCAGGGGGGTGCGACAGCCCCAGCATTTT
TRBD1,NA,TRBV5-6,TRBJ1-1,CASSWTGDTEAFF,TGTGCCAGCAGCTGGACAGGGGACACTGAAGCTTTCTTT
TRBD2,NA,TRBV28,TRBJ2-5,CASGARSGRETQYF,TGTGCCAGCGGGGCCCGGAGCGGGAGAGAGACCCAGTACTTC
TRBD1,NA,TRBV11-1,TRBJ2-7,CASSLGTGGLSSYEQYF,TGTGCCAGCAGCCTTGGGACAGGGGGTTTAAGCTCCTACGAGCAGTACTTC
TRBD2,NA,TRBV28,TRBJ2-1,CASSFNPSGVPYEQFF,TGTGCCAGCAGTTTTAATCCTAGCGGGGTCCCATATGAGCAGTTCTTC
TRBD2,once,TRBV2,TRBJ2-7,CASRAQLAGVNREQYF,TGTGCCAGCAGAGCCCAACTAGCGGGAGTAAACCGCGAGCAGTACTTC
TRBD2,NA,TRBV5-1,TRBJ2-1,CASSLTSGSNEQFF,TGCGCCAGCAGCTTGACTAGCGGGAGTAATGAGCAGTTCTTC
TRBD2,NA,TRBV5-1,TRBJ2-1,CASSWGASGKHNEQFF,TGCGCCAGCAGCTGGGGGGCTAGCGGGAAGCACAATGAGCAGTTCTTC
TRBD1,once,TRBV2,TRBJ1-4,CASKARGLGTTNEKLFF,TGTGCCAGCAAGGCTAGGGGGCTGGGAACAACTAATGAAAAACTGTTTTTT
TRBD2,NA,TRBV5-1,TRBJ2-3,CASSADGTSPHF,TGCGCCAGCAGCGCGGACGGGACTAGTCCGCATTTT
NA,NA,TRBV5-5,TRBJ2-1,CASSLDRQGNEQFF,TGTGCCAGCAGCTTGGATAGGCAGGGCAATGAGCAGTTCTTC
TRBD1,NA,TRBV11-2,TRBJ1-1,CASRPRPTGWAFF,TGTGCCAGCAGACCTCGGCCGACAGGGTGGGCTTTCTTT
TRBD2,NA,TRBV11-3,TRBJ2-1,CASSPGTSSNEQFF,TGTGCCAGCAGCCCGGGGACTAGCAGTAATGAGCAGTTCTTC
TRBD2,NA,TRBV19,TRBJ2-5,CASSTTSGKETQYF,TGTGCCAGTAGTACGACTAGCGGGAAAGAGACCCAGTACTTC
TRBD1,NA,TRBV5-8,TRBJ1-2,CASSLQGARYGYTF,TGTGCCAGCAGCCTCCAGGGGGCGCGTTATGGCTACACCTTC
NA,NA,TRBV7-9,TRBJ2-2,CASSLGLNYMAGELFF,TGTGCCAGCAGCTTGGGACTGAACTATATGGCCGGGGAGCTGTTTTTT